The next 21 T cell receptor beta chains were all read from a single sample in a study of blood T cells in healthy people across ages. Then a second PCR, running roughly 7 to 11 cycles, was carried out with a sample-barcoded 5' primer and a J-beta primer mix. TCRdb itself ran the 5' RACE reads through MiXCR, one entry per CDR3 protein. The repertoire includes approximately 780,000 distinct CDR3 sequences, about a quarter of them detected once, and around 3% sits in the top ten. These data were also filed under a second study, of T cells of mothers and their children.

Sequenced: blood. These receptors originate from a boy between 10 and 17 years old in good health.

The chain joins TRBV7-9 to TRBJ1-4; D gene unclear. The V end was cut by 5 bases, the J end by 0 bases, with 13 bases between. The germline V gene encodes CDR1 SEHNR and CDR2 FQNEAQ (reference sequence). This CDR3 has 16 residues. The CDR3 reads CASSPDTPATNEKLFF. CDR3 in DNA: TGTGCCAGCAGCCCCGACACGCCGGCAACTAATGAAAAACTGTTTTTT.

This clonotype was counted between two and nine times. The genes are TRBV10-3 and TRBJ2-5; 8 bases are shared with TRBD2. After removal of 10 bases from V and 4 bases from J, the junction contained 5 bases not matched to a gene. Germline-derived CDR1 and CDR2 are ENHRY and SYGVKD. The CDR3 consists of 12 residues. The CDR3, as DNA: TGTGCCACCGGGGGGGAATCAGAGACCCAGTACTTC. Protein: CATGGESETQYF.

The chain has TRBV5-1 and TRBJ2-3; 15 bases fit TRBD2. V lost 0 bases, J lost 7 bases, and 3 bases stayed unmatched. The CDR3 runs to 16 residues. Per germline, CDR1 SGHRS and CDR2 YFSETQ. This CDR3 reads CASSLGTSGRANTQYF. The CDR3 DNA is TGCGCCAGCAGCTTGGGGACTAGCGGGAGGGCAAATACGCAGTATTTT.

This rearrangement joins TRBV28 to TRBJ2-6, with D unresolved. This CDR3 has 18 residues. Trimming took 4 bases from V and 4 from J, leaving 20 bases between them. CDR1 is MDHEN, CDR2 SYDVKM, per germline. CDR3 amino acids: CASSSLRLLSLGANVLTF. DNA of the CDR3: TGTGCCAGCAGTTCCCTCCGATTACTCTCTCTCGGGGCCAACGTCCTGACTTTC.

The chain uses TRBV20-1 and TRBJ2-5, with D possibly called TRBD1 or TRBD2 (5 bases each). The CDR3 spans 11 residues. The germline V and J ends were trimmed by 5 bases and 11 bases, with 15 bases remaining between them. Germline CDR1 is DFQATT and CDR2 is SNEGSKA (reference sequence). The CDR3 spells CSAPSGPVQYF. CDR3 coding DNA: TGCAGTGCTCCCTCGGGACCGGTACAGTACTTC.

This clonotype came up a few times. This chain joins TRBV29-1 and TRBJ2-4, with a possible D match to TRBD1 (6 bases). CDR1 SQVTM and CDR2 ANQGSEA come from the germline V gene. The CDR3 spans 12 residues. V lost 2 bases and J lost 7, with 9 bases in between. The CDR3 DNA follows: TGCAGCGTTGAAAGGGGGACGAACATTCAGTACTTC. Its protein is CSVERGTNIQYF.

This sequence joins TRBV24-1 and TRBJ2-2, with TRBD1 matching over 9 bases. Germline assignment: CDR1 KGHDR and CDR2 SFDVKD. CDR3 length equals 16 residues. V was pared by 5 bases and J by 4 bases, with 7 bases of the junction left unmatched. The CDR3 DNA sequence: TGTGCCACCAGTGGTACAATGGACAGGGGCACCGGGGAGCTGTTTTTT. Protein: CATSGTMDRGTGELFF.

The rearrangement joins TRBV9 to TRBJ1-4; maybe TRBD1 (6 bases). Between the trimmed V and J ends, which lost 4 bases and 8 bases, there was a span of 18 bases. This CDR3 comprises 15 residues. The germline V gene encodes CDR1 SGDLS and CDR2 YYNGEE. In nucleotides, the CDR3 is TGTGCCAGCAGCCCCCAGCGGGGGGCGGGGGAAAAACTGTTTTTT. Protein sequence: CASSPQRGAGEKLFF.

This clonotype was picked up a small number of times. The chain links TRBV6-5 to TRBJ1-2; tentative D call: TRBD1 (6 bases). The CDR3 totals 15 residues. Trimming shortened V by 0 bases and J by 2 bases, and 10 bases separated the two germline ends. Germline CDR1 reads MNHEY; CDR2 reads SVGAGI. CDR3 DNA sequence: TGTGCCAGCAGTTACTCGATCGGACAGAACTATGGCTACACCTTC. Protein sequence: CASSYSIGQNYGYTF.

The genes are TRBV12-3 or TRBV12-4 and TRBJ2-7, with 7 bases aligning to TRBD1. The V segment lost 6 bases and the J segment 0 bases; nucleotides outside the gene matches: 11. The CDR3 has 16 residues. CDR3 nucleotide sequence: TGTGCCAGCAGCCCCATAGACAGGGCTTCCTCCTACGAGCAGTACTTC. Its translation: CASSPIDRASSYEQYF.

This clonotype was counted between two and nine times. CDR3 bases: TGTGCCAGCAGTAAGGGACAGGGATTCCCACCAGATGGCTACACCTTC. This translates into CASSKGQGFPPDGYTF. The chain is built from TRBV12-3 or TRBV12-4 and TRBJ1-2; 9 bases agree with TRBD1. After removal of 5 bases from V and 6 bases from J, the junction contained 13 bases not matched to a gene. There are 16 residues in the CDR3.

This clonotype came up a few times. This chain joins TRBV28 and TRBJ2-7; D possibly matches TRBD1 or TRBD2 (5 bases each). CDR1 is MDHEN and CDR2 is SYDVKM in the germline V gene. Between the trimmed V and J ends, which lost 5 bases and 2 bases, there was a span of 16 bases. The CDR3 contains 15 residues. CDR3 amino acids: CASSLDRDGAYEQYF. Written as DNA, the CDR3 is TGTGCCAGCAGTCTCGACCGGGACGGAGCCTACGAGCAGTACTTC.

V is TRBV28 and J is TRBJ2-2; D is unclear. Germline CDR1 and CDR2: MDHEN and SYDVKM. Trimming cost V 6 bases and J 3 bases, with 11 bases left between them. The CDR3 is 14 residues long. The CDR3 DNA follows: TGTGCCAGCAGGGTCCCGGACGACACCGGGGAGCTGTTTTTT. Amino acid sequence: CASRVPDDTGELFF.

This clonotype occurred a few times. The V and J genes are TRBV3-1 and TRBJ2-5; 10 bases line up with TRBD1. This CDR3 is built from 16 residues. The V and J ends lost 4 bases and 5 bases, in that order; junction bases with no gene match: 10. The germline V gene encodes CDR1 LGHDT and CDR2 YNNKEL (reference sequence). Written as DNA, the CDR3 is TGTGCCAGCAGCCCCGCCCCCGGGACAGGGGTGGAGACCCAGTACTTC. Translating it yields CASSPAPGTGVETQYF.

This clonotype was found a few times. This rearrangement joins TRBV15 to TRBJ2-5; D possibly corresponds to TRBD1 (6 bases). CDR1 and CDR2 from the germline V gene are LNHNV and YYDKDF (reference sequence). Trimming shortened V by 1 base and J by 2 bases, and 8 bases separated the two germline ends. The CDR3 has 14 amino acids. CDR3 residues: CATSRGGQQETQYF. CDR3 bases: TGTGCCACCAGCAGAGGAGGACAGCAAGAGACCCAGTACTTC.

This clonotype was counted a few times. This chain uses TRBV11-2 with TRBJ2-5; TRBD2 matches 7 bases. This CDR3 comprises 13 residues. The germline V gene has CDR1 SGHAT and CDR2 FQNNGV. The V gene end was trimmed by 4 bases and the J gene end by 10 bases; junction bases not matched to a gene: 9. The CDR3 sequence is CASSSAASGGQYF. CDR3 in DNA: TGTGCCAGCAGCTCCGCGGCCTCGGGGGGCCAGTACTTC.

This clonotype was counted only a few times. This sequence joins TRBV25-1 and TRBJ2-7; 10 nucleotides line up with TRBD1. With V trimmed by 4 bases and J by 4 bases, 7 bases remained unmatched. Germline V gives CDR1 MGHDK, CDR2 SYGVNS. This CDR3 contains 15 residues. Written as DNA, the CDR3 is TGTGCCAGCAGTGCCTCGGACAGGGGGGAGTACGAGCAGTACTTC. Translation gives CASSASDRGEYEQYF.

The chain is built from TRBV14 and TRBJ1-6; 7 bases are a match to TRBD1. This CDR3 spans 15 amino acids. The germline V gene encodes CDR1 SGHDN and CDR2 FVKESK. Losses at the gene ends were 4 bases for V and 8 bases for J; bases not matched to a gene: 8. As DNA, the CDR3 is TGTGCCAGCAGCCGGCGCCGACAGGGAGATTCACCCCTCCACTTT. It yields the protein CASSRRRQGDSPLHF.

This sequence joins TRBV11-1 and TRBJ2-2, with D possibly matching TRBD2 (5 bases). V lost 3 bases, J lost 1 base, and 12 bases lay in between. The CDR3 is 16 residues long. Germline V gene lookup returns CDR1 SGHAT and CDR2 FQDESV (reference sequence). CDR3 DNA sequence: TGTGCCAGCAGCTTGAGCGGTCAGCTGAACACCGGGGAGCTGTTTTTT. This translates into CASSLSGQLNTGELFF.

This clonotype turned up a few times. The rearrangement joins TRBV6-5 to TRBJ1-4, with D hard to call. CDR1 is MNHEY, CDR2 SVGAGI, per germline. Between the trimmed V and J ends, which lost 0 bases and 4 bases, there was a span of 12 bases. The CDR3 consists of 16 residues. CDR3 sequence reads: CASSYSSGSDNEKLFF. CDR3 in DNA: TGTGCCAGCAGTTACTCCTCGGGCAGCGATAATGAAAAACTGTTTTTT.

This chain joins TRBV5-5 and TRBJ2-5, with D tentatively TRBD2 (5 bases). Germline CDR1 reads SGHKS; CDR2 reads YYEKEE (reference sequence). The CDR3 has 15 residues. The V end lost 0 bases, the J end lost 5 bases, and 14 bases lay between the germline ends. For the CDR3, the DNA is TGTGCCAGCAGCTTGGAAGTCGCGGGCGGGGAGACCCAGTACTTC. Amino acid sequence: CASSLEVAGGETQYF.